Shown below are 21 T cell receptor beta chains from a single sample sequenced in a study of response to subunit inactivated influenza vaccine. TCRdb ran MiXCR on the RT-PCR reads and lists one entry per CDR3 protein. The sample has 250,000 to 350,000 distinct CDR3 sequences, roughly 20% seen once. The sequences come from PBMCs from blood, collected about 20 months after vaccination. These TCRs come from a man aged 50 to 69 who received an inactivated influenza vaccine.

The chain couples TRBV9 to TRBJ2-7, with 9 bases aligning to TRBD2. The CDR3 sequence is 16 residues long. The germline CDR1 and CDR2 sequences are SGDLS and YYNGEE. J gave up 6 bases and V 3 bases, and 13 bases lay outside the gene matches. CDR3 DNA: TGTGCCAGCAGCGACGGTCGGAGCGGGAGGCCTTCCGAGCAGTACTTC. The encoded protein is CASSDGRSGRPSEQYF.

V gene TRBV7-2 combines with J gene TRBJ2-7, with D perhaps TRBD2 (5 bases). V was cut by 4 bases and J by 0 bases, with 13 bases left in between. The CDR3 is 15 residues long. Germline V gene sequence: CDR1 SGHTA, CDR2 FQGNSA. The CDR3 here is CASSYPGINSYEQYF. CDR3 nucleotides: TGTGCCAGCAGCTACCCGGGAATTAACTCCTACGAGCAGTACTTC.

This clonotype was recorded a few times. V is TRBV11-1 and J is TRBJ1-1; D call uncertain. This CDR3 is built from 18 residues. Germline CDR1 and CDR2: SGHAT and FQDESV (reference sequence). Between the trimmed V and J ends, which lost 4 bases and 4 bases, there was a span of 25 bases. The CDR3 reads CASSSNVHLSSWVTEAFF. The CDR3 DNA follows: TGTGCCAGCAGCTCGAACGTGCATCTGAGCTCCTGGGTCACTGAAGCTTTCTTT.

The sample holds a few counts of this clonotype. The genes are TRBV3-1 and TRBJ1-1; the D is unclear. This CDR3 is built from 13 residues. V shed 5 bases and J shed 4 bases, with 11 bases lying between them. CDR1 and CDR2 from the germline V gene are LGHDT and YNNKEL (reference sequence). CDR3 nucleotide sequence: TGTGCCAGCAGCAATGGACGGGCCACTGAAGCTTTCTTT. This translates into CASSNGRATEAFF.

This clonotype was seen a few times. The chain links TRBV11-2 to TRBJ2-5, with D unresolved. Germline assignment: CDR1 SGHAT and CDR2 FQNNGV. The CDR3 runs 10 residues. Trimming stripped 6 bases from V and 5 bases from J, with 4 bases between. In DNA, the CDR3 is TGTGCCAGCAGTCATGAGACCCAGTACTTC. Its protein is CASSHETQYF.

V usage is TRBV4-1 and J usage is TRBJ1-5; TRBD1 agrees at 7 bases. The CDR3 has 18 amino acids. The V segment lost 2 bases and the J segment 2 bases; nucleotides outside the gene matches: 12. The V gene's germline CDR1 is MGHRA and CDR2 YSYEKL. In DNA form, the CDR3 reads TGCGCCAGCAGCCAACTCTGGCCAGGGGGGATGCGCAATCAGCCCCAGCATTTT. It is translated as CASSQLWPGGMRNQPQHF.

The chain is built from TRBV28 and TRBJ1-3; maybe TRBD1 (5 bases). Germline assignment: CDR1 MDHEN and CDR2 SYDVKM. There are 16 residues in the CDR3. The V and J ends lost 3 bases and 5 bases respectively, with 17 bases between them. As DNA, the CDR3 is TGTGCCAGCAGTTTGGAAGGGGACCTTCGAAGAAACACCATATATTTT. It yields the protein CASSLEGDLRRNTIYF.

The V call is TRBV25-1, the J call TRBJ1-6; no definite D call. CDR3 size: 14 residues. CDR1 MGHDK and CDR2 SYGVNS come from the germline V gene. With 2 bases removed from V and 12 bases from J, the gap between germline ends came to 14 bases. This chain's CDR3 is CASSEGGSPRPLHF. The CDR3, as DNA: TGTGCCAGCAGTGAAGGCGGTTCTCCCAGACCCCTCCACTTT.

This clonotype was counted only a few times. This chain's CDR3 is CASSLLRGSYEQYF. The CDR3 nucleotides read TGCGCCAGCAGCTTGCTGCGGGGGTCCTACGAGCAGTACTTC. The chain links TRBV5-1 to TRBJ2-7; the match to TRBD2 covers 7 bases. Germline CDR1 is SGHRS and CDR2 is YFSETQ. The V gene end was trimmed by 1 base and the J gene end by 1 base; junction bases not matched to a gene: 2. This CDR3 contains 14 residues.

Only a few counts were recorded for this clonotype. The genes are TRBV7-2 and TRBJ2-7, with 13 positions matching TRBD2. Germline assignment: CDR1 SGHTA and CDR2 FQGNSA. Trimming took 1 base from V and 6 from J; bases not matched to a gene: 0. The CDR3 totals 14 residues. DNA of the CDR3: TGTGCCAGCAGCTTAGGACTAGCGGGAGGCGAGCAGTACTTC. Translation gives CASSLGLAGGEQYF.

This rearrangement joins TRBV6-1 to TRBJ1-1, with D tentatively TRBD1 (5 bases). V lost 5 bases and J lost 2, with 18 bases in between. The CDR3 covers 16 residues. Germline CDR1 and CDR2: MNHNS and SASEGT. CDR3 coding DNA: TGTGCCAGCAGTCTTAAAGGGGCCCCAGGAAACACTGAAGCTTTCTTT. Translating gives CASSLKGAPGNTEAFF.

V gene TRBV7-2 combines with J gene TRBJ1-1; 9 nucleotides align to TRBD1. The germline gives CDR1 SGHTA, CDR2 FQGNSA. The V gene end was trimmed by 1 base and the J gene end by 6 bases; junction bases not matched to a gene: 6. The CDR3 covers 15 residues. The DNA of the CDR3 is TGTGCCAGCAGCTTAGTGGGGACAGGGAGGGCTGAAGCTTTCTTT. Translating it yields CASSLVGTGRAEAFF.

This clonotype came up a few times. The gene calls are TRBV10-2 and TRBJ2-2, with TRBD1 matching over 8 bases. V was clipped by 8 bases and J by 1 base; unmatched bases: 9. CDR3 length equals 16 residues. Germline V gives CDR1 WSHSY, CDR2 SAAADI. CDR3 sequence (DNA): TGCGCCAGCGTACGTTCCGGGACAGGGAACACCGGGGAGCTGTTTTTT. It yields the protein CASVRSGTGNTGELFF.

This clonotype was detected ten times or more. This chain uses TRBV7-6 with TRBJ1-1; weak D call: TRBD1 (5 bases). CDR1 SGHVS and CDR2 FNYEAQ come from the germline V gene. The CDR3 consists of 15 residues. V lost 5 bases and J 0 bases, leaving 13 bases between the germline ends. CDR3 residues: CASSRDRTLNTEAFF. DNA for the CDR3: TGTGCCAGCAGCCGGGACCGGACGCTGAACACTGAAGCTTTCTTT.

This clonotype showed up many times. V and J are TRBV20-1 and TRBJ1-1, with unresolved D. Trimming removed 3 bases at V and 1 base at J, with 9 bases between. CDR1 and CDR2 from the germline V gene are DFQATT and SNEGSKA (reference sequence). The length of the CDR3 is 13 residues. The CDR3: CSASYSANTEAFF. CDR3 nucleotide sequence: TGCAGTGCTAGTTACAGCGCGAACACTGAAGCTTTCTTT.

The table lists this clonotype with a few counts. This rearrangement joins TRBV12-3 or TRBV12-4 to TRBJ1-2, with 7 bases aligning to TRBD1. V lost 6 bases, J lost 7 bases, and 8 bases stayed unmatched. This CDR3 spans 13 amino acids. The CDR3 protein is CASRTGFNGGYTF. As DNA, the CDR3 is TGTGCCAGCAGGACAGGGTTTAATGGTGGCTACACCTTC.

This clonotype has ten or more counts. The rearrangement uses TRBV6-1 and TRBJ1-2; 10 bases match TRBD1. The V gene's germline CDR1 is MNHNS and CDR2 SASEGT. V was pared by 4 bases and J by 4 bases, with 12 bases of the junction left unmatched. This CDR3 region has 17 residues. The CDR3 coding sequence is TGTGCCAGCAGTGCCGAGGACCCGGGACAGGGGCTCTATGGCTACACCTTC. Protein sequence: CASSAEDPGQGLYGYTF.

This clonotype has only a few counts. The chain uses TRBV29-1 and TRBJ1-1, with D uncertain. From germline, CDR1 is SQVTM and CDR2 ANQGSEA. The CDR3 contains 12 residues. The V end lost 6 bases, the J end lost 6 bases, and 14 bases lay between the germline ends. CDR3 sequence: CSVGEGGPEAFF. The CDR3 region has the DNA TGCAGCGTGGGAGAGGGAGGGCCTGAAGCTTTCTTT.

The chain employs TRBV5-1 and TRBJ2-5; 7 bases are shared with TRBD1. CDR3 length: 14 residues. V was pared by 4 bases and J by 1 base, with 4 bases of the junction left unmatched. Germline-derived CDR1 and CDR2 are SGHRS and YFSETQ. In DNA form, the CDR3 reads TGCGCCAGCAGCCCAGGACAGGCCCAAGAGACCCAGTACTTC. Translating gives CASSPGQAQETQYF. Supplemented by reference TRBV5-1 and TRBJ2-5, the full variable domain reads KAGVTQTPRYLIKTRGQQVTLSCSPISGHRSVSWYQQTPGQGLQFLFEYFSETQRNKGNFPGRFSGRQFSNSRSEMNVSTLELGDSALYLCASSPGQAQETQYFGPGTRLLVL.

V and J are TRBV11-2 and TRBJ2-3; D is unresolved. The CDR3 length is 12 residues. The V end was cut by 7 bases, the J end by 3 bases, with 8 bases between. The germline gives CDR1 SGHAT, CDR2 FQNNGV. The CDR3 DNA reads as TGTGCCAGCACCCCACGTACAGATACGCAGTATTTT. Amino acid sequence: CASTPRTDTQYF. Drawing the rest from reference TRBV11-2 and TRBJ2-3, the complete variable domain is EAGVAQSPRYKIIEKRQSVAFWCNPISGHATLYWYQQILGQGPKLLIQFQNNGVVDDSQLPKDRFSAERLKGVDSTLKIQPAKLEDSAVYLCASTPRTDTQYFGPGTRLTVL.

This clonotype turned up a few times. The chain recombines TRBV6-2 or TRBV6-3 with TRBJ1-1; 9 bases are shared with TRBD1. Unmatched junction bases numbered 6, after V lost 6 bases and J lost 4 bases. CDR1 and CDR2 from the germline V gene are MNHEY and SVGEGT. This CDR3 is built from 14 residues. The CDR3 region is CASSGTGFGTEAFF. DNA of the CDR3: TGTGCCAGCAGCGGGACAGGGTTCGGCACTGAAGCTTTCTTT.